This T cell receptor beta chain appears in the sequencing data of a study of shared clonotypes between healthy human individuals. This clone was picked up a small number of times. Its antigen is still unknown. Points from the study as a whole: Clonotype sharing across donors was expected to vary with sequencing depth. Shared across four donors were roughly 4.8% of the naive CD4 clonotypes. Blood was the only sampled material, and tissue repertoires likely differ.

Study donors comprised healthy, HIV-negative adults devoid of recent acute infection or vaccination. Here immunoSEQ multiplex PCR was the method, and the copy in TCRdb shows in-frame clones only, minus some. Of about 2.3 million clones in the sample, over 85% were seen once. The CDR3 contains 14 residues. V was clipped by 2 bases and J by 0 bases, with 5 bases between them. CDR1 is ENHRY and CDR2 is SYGVKD in the germline V gene. The chain employs TRBV10-3 and TRBJ1-5; D remains unclear. This TCR derives from a young man in good health. Some clones in this sample may be carry-over from other donors' samples. Sequencing used naive CD4+ T cells from PBMCs. The subset was: CD45RA+ positively selected. CDR3 protein: CAISERASNQPQHF. CDR3 coding DNA: TGTGCCATCAGTGAGAGGGCTAGCAATCAGCCCCAGCATTTT.